This T cell receptor beta chain was recorded in a study of shared clonotypes between healthy human individuals. Study outcomes and limitations: The study's rarefaction showed incomplete sorted-subset sequencing despite large depth. Shared across several donors were roughly 5% of the naive CD4 clonotypes.

Trimming shortened V by 3 bases and J by 14 bases, and 18 bases separated the two germline ends. Germline V lookup: CDR1 SGDLS, CDR2 YYNGEE. The CDR3 is 13 amino acids. Concerning this clone: Antigen unknown.

This was a deep-level run. Every subset had its genomic DNA shared out evenly among several immunoSEQ plates. Assay: immunoSEQ multiplex PCR; the TCRdb copy retains only in-frame clones and omits some. The sample consists of over a million clones, approximately 78% of them appearing once. Sequencing used memory CD4+ T cells from PBMCs. Specified subset: CD45RA-negative fraction. This clonotype was sampled from a man aged 18 to 30 in good health. Some clones in this sample may be carry-over from other donors' samples. V and J are TRBV9 and TRBJ2-1, with a weak D call TRBD2 (5 bases). The CDR3 loop is CASSADDRTDKFF. CDR3 DNA sequence: TGTGCCAGCAGCGCTGACGATAGGACTGACAAGTTCTTC. Together with reference TRBV9 and TRBJ2-1, the CDR3 gives the full variable domain: DSGVTQTPKHLITATGQRVTLRCSPRSGDLSVYWYQQSLDQGLQFLIQYYNGEERAKGNILERFSAQQFPDLHSELNLSSLELGDSALYFCASSADDRTDKFFGPGTRLTVL.